This entry describes one TCR beta chain. The source of the sample is a study of blood T cell repertoires in COVID-19. The overall study: Sources were T cells, B-cell-depleted T cells, or PBMCs; the material itself was cDNA or gDNA.

In the original workflow: Researchers report that nucleated cell counts were estimated from reference gene primer amplification. The table came from immunoSEQ multiplex PCR; TCRdb's copy has only in-frame clones and leaves some out. The V and J calls and clone size are taken from that table; D and trimming were inferred from the DNA. The sample holds under 450,000 clones; approximately 90% are singletons and the top ten take roughly 1.6%. The clonotype comes from a woman in her thirties or forties with COVID-19, enrolled during active disease. Input material: peripheral blood.

Here the CDR3 DNA reads TGTGCTAGTGGTTCACAGTCCCCCGAGGCTTTCTTT. As protein: CASGSQSPEAFF. V and J are TRBV12-5 and TRBJ1-1; D is unresolved. V was trimmed by 4 bases and J by 11 bases, leaving 14 bases between them. The germline V gene encodes CDR1 LGHNT and CDR2 FRNRAP. CDR3 length: 12 amino acids.